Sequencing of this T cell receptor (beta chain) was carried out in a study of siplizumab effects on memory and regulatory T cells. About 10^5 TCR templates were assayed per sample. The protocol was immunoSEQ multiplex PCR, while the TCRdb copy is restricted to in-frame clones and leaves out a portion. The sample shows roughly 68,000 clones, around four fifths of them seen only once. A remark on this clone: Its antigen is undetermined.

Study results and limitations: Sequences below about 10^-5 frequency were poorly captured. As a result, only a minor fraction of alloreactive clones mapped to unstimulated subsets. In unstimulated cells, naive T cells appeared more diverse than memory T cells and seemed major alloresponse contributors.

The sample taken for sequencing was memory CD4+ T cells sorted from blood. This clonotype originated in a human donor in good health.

The CDR3 DNA follows: TGTGCCAGCAACCGGGACTCCCCGAACACCGGGGAGCTGTTTTTT. Protein: CASNRDSPNTGELFF. The chain couples TRBV2 to TRBJ2-2; TRBD2 is a possible D gene (6 bases). CDR1 SNHLY and CDR2 FYNNEI come from the germline V gene. CDR3 length: 15 amino acids. Trimming stripped 7 bases from V and 0 bases from J, with 12 bases between.